These 30 T cell receptor beta chains originate from one sample sequenced in a study of shared clonotypes between healthy human individuals. Method: immunoSEQ multiplex PCR; TCRdb's copy keeps in-frame clones and lacks some. The table lists about 1 million clones, approximately 76% of them singletons. The sample comprised memory CD4+ T cells sorted from blood. Subset denoted: CD45RA-negative fraction. Source of these receptors: a man aged 18 to 30 in good health.

The chain is built from TRBV30 and TRBJ2-5; D is undetermined. The CDR3 spans 14 residues. Germline lookup yields CDR1 GTSNPN and CDR2 SVGIG (reference sequence). V lost 0 bases and J 4 bases, leaving 12 bases between the germline ends. This CDR3 reads CAWSVGWPAETQYF. CDR3 bases: TGTGCCTGGAGTGTGGGGTGGCCGGCAGAGACCCAGTACTTC.

This chain uses TRBV6-5 with TRBJ2-3; possibly TRBD1 for D (6 bases). Trimming took 6 bases from V and 2 from J, leaving 15 bases between them. CDR1 is MNHEY and CDR2 is SVGAGI in the germline V gene. The CDR3 is 15 residues long. The CDR3 is CASRGTGKATDTQYF. The CDR3 nucleotides are TGTGCCAGCAGGGGCACAGGGAAGGCCACAGATACGCAGTATTTT.

J is TRBJ1-5 and V is TRBV7-2; D unclear. The CDR3 extends over 14 amino acids. Germline CDR1 reads SGHTA; CDR2 reads FQGNSA. V was trimmed by 3 bases and J by 1 base, leaving 7 bases between them. Here the CDR3 reads CASSFGSSNQPQHF. The CDR3 DNA sequence: TGTGCCAGCAGCTTTGGGTCGAGCAATCAGCCCCAGCATTTT. Based on the CDR3 plus reference TRBV7-2 and TRBJ1-5, the full variable domain is GAGVSQSPSNKVTEKGKDVELRCDPISGHTALYWYRQSLGQGLEFLIYFQGNSAPDKSGLPSDRFSAERTGGSVSTLTIQRTQQEDSAVYLCASSFGSSNQPQHFGDGTRLSIL.

The V call is TRBV6-1, the J call TRBJ1-6; possible D gene TRBD1, 6 bases. With 7 bases removed from V and 7 bases from J, the gap between germline ends came to 14 bases. Germline V gene sequence: CDR1 MNHNS, CDR2 SASEGT. The CDR3 is made up of 14 amino acids. CDR3 in amino acids: CASIVDSWNSPLHF. In DNA, the CDR3 is TGTGCCAGCATTGTGGACAGCTGGAATTCACCCCTCCACTTT.

On this clone itself: The sample holds other DNA sequences that translate to the same CDR3. The rearrangement links TRBV29-1 to TRBJ1-1, with D hard to call. The CDR3 runs to 10 residues. Trimming removed 4 bases from V and 5 bases from J, with 5 bases in between. Germline V lookup: CDR1 SQVTM, CDR2 ANQGSEA. CDR3 bases: TGCAGCGTTGTATATACTGAAGCTTTCTTT. It specifies CSVVYTEAFF.

The chain couples TRBV18 to TRBJ1-4; tentative D call: TRBD1 (6 bases). CDR3 length equals 15 residues. Germline CDR1 and CDR2: KGHSH and LQKENI. Trimming removed 3 bases at V and 6 bases at J, with 14 bases between. The CDR3 protein is CASSPGQSWYEKLFF. The CDR3 nucleotides read TGTGCCAGCTCACCGGGACAATCTTGGTATGAAAAACTGTTTTTT.

J is TRBJ2-2 and V is TRBV7-3, with a possible D match to TRBD1 (7 bases). Germline CDR1 and CDR2: SGHTA and FQGTGA. This CDR3 region has 15 residues. The germline V and J ends were trimmed by 5 bases and 3 bases, with 13 bases remaining between them. The CDR3 sequence is CASSPTGEDTGELFF. The CDR3 DNA reads as TGTGCCAGCAGCCCTACAGGGGAGGACACCGGGGAGCTGTTTTTT.

This chain joins TRBV28 and TRBJ2-7, with TRBD2 identical over 8 bases. The V and J ends lost 2 bases and 6 bases, in that order; junction bases with no gene match: 6. From germline, CDR1 is MDHEN and CDR2 SYDVKM. The length of the CDR3 is 14 residues. The DNA of the CDR3 is TGTGCCAGCAGTTTAGGGACTAGGGGTAGCGAGCAGTACTTC. It specifies CASSLGTRGSEQYF.

This clone was seen just once. The chain carries TRBV30 and TRBJ2-5; D might be TRBD2 (6 bases). This CDR3 region has 14 residues. V shed 7 bases and J shed 2 bases, with 17 bases lying between them. Germline CDR1 and CDR2: GTSNPN and SVGIG (reference sequence). The CDR3 bases are TGTGCCTTACAACCGGGGGACTGGCAAGAGACCCAGTACTTC. Translated: CALQPGDWQETQYF.

The rearrangement uses TRBV7-6 and TRBJ2-1; D is ambiguous. The CDR3 runs to 16 residues. The V gene's germline CDR1 is SGHVS and CDR2 FNYEAQ. V was pared by 5 bases and J by 1 base, with 15 bases between. CDR3 sequence (DNA): TGTGCCAGCAGCCCCCAGAGGTGGGTTTCCTACAATGAGCAGTTCTTC. It codes for CASSPQRWVSYNEQFF. The whole variable domain, filled in from reference TRBV7-6 and TRBJ2-1, reads GAGVSQSPRYKVTKRGQDVALRCDPISGHVSLYWYRQALGQGPEFLTYFNYEAQQDKSGLPNDRFSAERPEGSISTLTIQRTEQRDSAMYRCASSPQRWVSYNEQFFGPGTRLTVL.

This chain joins TRBV5-5 and TRBJ1-6; 11 nucleotides match TRBD1. The trim removed 0 bases at V and 10 bases at J, leaving 3 bases unmatched. CDR1 and CDR2 (germline): SGHKS, YYEKEE (reference sequence). The CDR3 consists of 15 residues. CDR3 loop: CASSLAGQGVSPLHF. DNA of the CDR3: TGTGCCAGCAGCTTGGCGGGACAGGGGGTATCACCCCTCCACTTT.

This rearrangement joins TRBV6-6 to TRBJ2-1; TRBD1 aligns across 8 bases. The CDR3 has 15 amino acids. J gave up 3 bases and V 5 bases, and 6 bases lay outside the gene matches. Germline CDR1 and CDR2: MNHNY and SVGAGI (reference sequence). Here the CDR3 reads CASSQGQGYYNEQFF. The CDR3 DNA sequence: TGTGCCAGCAGTCAAGGACAGGGCTACTACAATGAGCAGTTCTTC.

V usage is TRBV28 and J usage is TRBJ1-4; tentative D call: TRBD1 (5 bases). From germline, CDR1 is MDHEN and CDR2 SYDVKM. The germline V and J ends were trimmed by 6 bases and 14 bases, with 19 bases remaining between them. This CDR3 region has 13 residues. CDR3 sequence: CASSLAGPFSLFF. CDR3 nucleotide sequence: TGTGCCAGCAGCCTGGCAGGGCCGTTTTCCCTGTTTTTT.

To note about this clone: The germline gene is not matched at one end of the junction; a read error may be the cause. The rearrangement links TRBV7-7 to TRBJ2-1; D is perhaps TRBD2 (8 bases). Germline CDR1 SSHAT, CDR2 FNYEAQ (reference sequence). CDR3 length equals 17 residues. The DNA for the CDR3 is TGTGCTAGCAGCTCGGGGGGGATGGAGACAGGGATCAATGAGCAGTTCTTC. Protein sequence: CASSSGGMETGINEQFF.

This chain uses TRBV6-5 with TRBJ1-1; 7 bases are shared with TRBD1. J was trimmed by 0 bases and V by 7 bases; bases with no gene match: 5. The CDR3 loop spans 14 amino acids. CDR1 is MNHEY and CDR2 is SVGAGI in the germline V gene. The CDR3 region has the DNA TGTGCCAGCACCAGGGGGGGTATGAACACTGAAGCTTTCTTT. The encoded protein is CASTRGGMNTEAFF.

The gene calls are TRBV5-6 and TRBJ1-1; perhaps TRBD1 as D (5 bases). Germline V CDR1 and CDR2: SGHDT, YYEEEE. Trimming took 6 bases from V and 1 from J, leaving 16 bases between them. The CDR3 sequence is 15 residues long. The CDR3 DNA follows: TGTGCCAGCACCTCCTGGGGGACGGCGAACACTGAAGCTTTCTTT. Translation: CASTSWGTANTEAFF.

This clone appeared once. The V gene is TRBV7-9, the J gene TRBJ2-1; D call uncertain. The germline V gene has CDR1 SEHNR and CDR2 FQNEAQ (reference sequence). V was pared by 5 bases and J by 4 bases, with 18 bases between. This CDR3 contains 16 residues. The CDR3 region is CASSPTSVGIYNEQFF. The CDR3 DNA follows: TGTGCCAGCAGCCCCACCTCCGTGGGGATATACAATGAGCAGTTCTTC.

J is TRBJ2-4 and V is TRBV27, with a possible D match to TRBD2 (7 bases). The CDR3 loop spans 13 amino acids. V was cut by 8 bases and J by 8 bases, with 16 bases left in between. In germline, CDR1 is MNHEY, CDR2 SMNVEV (reference sequence). The CDR3 DNA reads as TGTGCCAGCGGGGGGGGGCTTGGTGACATTCAGTACTTC. It is translated as CASGGGLGDIQYF.

As to this clone: This same CDR3 is encoded by further DNA sequences in the sample. CDR3 in amino acids: CASSLGGTNYGYTF. The DNA of the CDR3 is TGCGCCAGCAGCTTGGGAGGGACGAACTATGGCTACACCTTC. The V and J genes are TRBV5-1 and TRBJ1-2; weak D call: TRBD1 (5 bases). This CDR3 is 14 amino acids long. V was shortened by 0 bases and J by 2 bases, with 8 bases between the two germline ends. Germline values: CDR1 SGHRS, CDR2 YFSETQ. The full variable domain, rest sourced from reference TRBV5-1 and TRBJ1-2, is KAGVTQTPRYLIKTRGQQVTLSCSPISGHRSVSWYQQTPGQGLQFLFEYFSETQRNKGNFPGRFSGRQFSNSRSEMNVSTLELGDSALYLCASSLGGTNYGYTFGSGTRLTVV.

V is TRBV11-3 and J is TRBJ2-5, with 7 positions matching TRBD1. The CDR3 runs to 13 residues. J lost 5 bases, V lost 4 bases, and 4 bases had no gene match. The germline gives CDR1 SGHNT, CDR2 YENEEA. The CDR3 nucleotides are TGTGCCAGCAGCTACGACAGGGCTGAGACCCAGTACTTC. Protein sequence: CASSYDRAETQYF.

This chain links TRBV29-1 with TRBJ2-5; D is unclear. V shed 4 bases and J shed 5 bases, with 11 bases lying between them. This CDR3 spans 12 amino acids. Germline CDR1 is SQVTM and CDR2 is ANQGSEA. The CDR3 DNA reads TGCAGCGTTGGCTCCGGTTACGAGACCCAGTACTTC. Protein product: CSVGSGYETQYF.

This clone was observed a few times. V usage is TRBV5-4 and J usage is TRBJ2-7; D is perhaps TRBD1 or TRBD2 (6 bases each). The V end was cut by 4 bases, the J end by 2 bases, with 13 bases between. The CDR3 is 14 residues long. Germline V gene data show CDR1 as SGHNT and CDR2 as YYREEE (reference sequence). CDR3 nucleotides: TGTGCCAGCAGCCGGCGGGACACGCCCTACGAGCAGTACTTC. It codes for CASSRRDTPYEQYF.

CDR3 coding DNA: TGTGCCAGCAGCTTTTGGGGGCCGGTCTCTGGAAACACCATATATTTT. The encoded protein is CASSFWGPVSGNTIYF. This chain connects TRBV7-2 to TRBJ1-3, with D perhaps TRBD1 (6 bases). The CDR3 runs 16 residues. The germline gives CDR1 SGHTA, CDR2 FQGNSA. Trimming cost V 3 bases and J 0 bases, with 12 bases left between them.

The chain couples TRBV15 to TRBJ1-2, with 8 bases lining up with TRBD1. The V gene's germline CDR1 is LNHNV and CDR2 YYDKDF (reference sequence). This CDR3 has 15 residues. The ends lost 1 base at V and 6 bases at J; junction bases unmatched: 7. The CDR3 loop is CATSRVGGQGDGYTF. The CDR3 DNA reads TGTGCCACCAGCAGAGTAGGAGGACAGGGTGATGGCTACACCTTC.

The rearrangement uses TRBV15 and TRBJ2-5, with 12 bases that match TRBD2. Trimming at V came to 2 bases and at J to 5 bases, leaving 12 bases not matched to a gene. Germline V lookup: CDR1 LNHNV, CDR2 YYDKDF (reference sequence). This CDR3 is built from 18 residues. The CDR3 is CATSRSASGRALWETQYF. The DNA of the CDR3 is TGTGCCACCAGCAGATCGGCTAGCGGGAGGGCTCTGTGGGAGACCCAGTACTTC. Variable domain in full (rest from reference TRBV15 and TRBJ2-5): DAMVIQNPRYQVTQFGKPVTLSCSQTLNHNVMYWYQQKSSQAPKLLFHYYDKDFNNEADTPDNFQSRRPNTSFCFLDIRSPGLGDTAMYLCATSRSASGRALWETQYFGPGTRLLVL.

This clone was found a few times. The rearrangement uses TRBV5-1 and TRBJ2-1; D is perhaps TRBD1 (6 bases). CDR1 is SGHRS, CDR2 YFSETQ, per germline. V was trimmed by 2 bases and J by 3 bases, leaving 15 bases between them. CDR3 length equals 16 residues. The DNA of the CDR3 is TGCGCCAGCAGCTTACCCAAGCAGGGGCGCTACAATGAGCAGTTCTTC. Translated, it gives CASSLPKQGRYNEQFF.

The gene calls are TRBV10-3 and TRBJ2-5, with TRBD1 matching over 8 bases. Germline values: CDR1 ENHRY, CDR2 SYGVKD. The CDR3 contains 14 residues. The ends lost 4 bases at V and 5 bases at J; junction bases unmatched: 6. The CDR3 nucleotides read TGTGCCATCAGTGGTGGACAGGGTGGGGAGACCCAGTACTTC. This translates into CAISGGQGGETQYF.

This chain links TRBV6-6 with TRBJ2-3; D unclear. The CDR3 has 16 residues. The V end lost 0 bases, the J end lost 2 bases, and 12 bases lay between the germline ends. Germline CDR1 is MNHNY and CDR2 is SVGAGI (reference sequence). As DNA, the CDR3 is TGTGCCAGCAGTTACTCCTGGAGTCAGACCACAGATACGCAGTATTTT. Residues: CASSYSWSQTTDTQYF.

This chain's CDR3 is CASSATGRASPLHF. CDR3 bases: TGTGCCAGCAGTGCGACAGGCCGAGCTTCACCCCTCCACTTT. J is TRBJ1-6 and V is TRBV6-1; perhaps TRBD1 as D (6 bases). The CDR3 is 14 residues long. V lost 4 bases to trimming and J lost 9 bases, with 13 bases between them. Per germline, CDR1 MNHNS and CDR2 SASEGT.

Comments on this clone: Other DNA sequences in the sample encode the same CDR3. The chain carries TRBV18 and TRBJ2-5, with D possibly TRBD1 on 5 matching bases. Looked up from germline, CDR1 is KGHSH and CDR2 is LQKENI. There are 14 residues in the CDR3. Between the trimmed V and J ends, which lost 3 bases and 2 bases, there was a span of 10 bases. DNA of the CDR3: TGTGCCAGCTCACCCCCTAGGGGACAAGAGACCCAGTACTTC. It is translated as CASSPPRGQETQYF.